Below are 26 T cell receptor beta chains sequenced from a single sample in a study of T cells expressing NK-cell markers. For each CDR3 protein, TCRdb gives one entry from its re-call of the 5' RACE reads, without DNA. The sample data list over 150,000 distinct CDR3 sequences. The specimen was blood T cells: a sorted CD56 or NKG2C T cell subset, CD4+ or CD8+ T cells, or bulk PBMC T cells (not recorded which). These receptors all stem from a man aged 18-70 years in good health.

The chain couples TRBV7-9 to TRBJ1-2; TCRdb indicates TRBD1, and absent DNA this call remains unverified. The CDR3 contains 15 residues. CDR1 is SEHNR and CDR2 is FQNEAQ in the germline V gene (reference sequence). CDR3 in amino acids: CASQTAGTVNYGYTF.

The chain uses TRBV10-3 and TRBJ2-7; checking the TCRdb D call of TRBD2 is not possible without DNA. Germline V gene data show CDR1 as ENHRY and CDR2 as SYGVKD. The length of the CDR3 is 12 residues. The CDR3: CATAGTLYEQYF.

V usage is TRBV12-3 or TRBV12-4 and J usage is TRBJ2-3; no DNA is available, so the TRBD1 call from TCRdb remains unchecked. CDR3 length: 14 residues. The CDR3 loop is CASSNQGETDTQYF.

This chain uses TRBV11-1 with TRBJ2-1; TCRdb's assignment of TRBD2 cannot be checked, as there is no DNA. The V gene's germline CDR1 is SGHAT and CDR2 FQDESV (reference sequence). The CDR3 length is 16 residues. CDR3: CASSLSSGGRSNEQFF.

V and J are TRBV19 and TRBJ1-5; TCRdb proposes TRBD1, but this gene call is untestable without DNA. CDR1 LNHDA and CDR2 SQIVND come from the germline V gene (reference sequence). The CDR3 runs to 15 residues. The CDR3 reads CASSNRDRGTQPQHF.

The chain employs TRBV6-1 and TRBJ1-2; TCRdb reports TRBD1, a call that lacks DNA to check it against. CDR3 length equals 15 residues. Germline V lookup: CDR1 MNHNS, CDR2 SASEGT. The CDR3 here is CASSEGLGENYGYTF.

This rearrangement joins TRBV19 to TRBJ1-5. The CDR3 totals 15 residues. Germline V gene lookup returns CDR1 LNHDA and CDR2 SQIVND (reference sequence). The CDR3: CASSTTAYSNQPQHF.

This chain joins TRBV13 and TRBJ2-7; with no DNA, the TCRdb D assignment of TRBD2 cannot be verified. Germline CDR1 PRHDT, CDR2 FYEKMQ (reference sequence). The CDR3 runs to 14 residues. The CDR3 reads CASSTRAGIYEQYF.

The rearrangement links TRBV4-2 to TRBJ2-3; TCRdb names TRBD2, which stays unverified in the absence of DNA. Germline CDR1 reads LGHNA; CDR2 reads YNFKEQ. CDR3 size: 16 residues. This CDR3 is CASSQLAGGPTDTQYF.

This chain joins TRBV18 and TRBJ2-6. The CDR3 consists of 16 residues. From germline, CDR1 is KGHSH and CDR2 LQKENI. The CDR3 region is CASSPPGGYGANVLTF.

The rearrangement joins TRBV2 to TRBJ2-3; the D call from TCRdb, TRBD2, cannot be confirmed without DNA. This CDR3 spans 17 amino acids. The germline gives CDR1 SNHLY, CDR2 FYNNEI. The chain's CDR3 is CASSVTSGGPTTDTQYF.

V gene TRBV7-9 combines with J gene TRBJ2-7; the D call of TRBD1 rests on TCRdb alone, since no DNA is present to check it. From germline, CDR1 is SEHNR and CDR2 FQNEAQ (reference sequence). This CDR3 spans 16 amino acids. CDR3 in amino acids: CASSPPHGVDHYEQYF.

The chain has TRBV2 and TRBJ2-7; TCRdb outputs TRBD1, but without DNA this stays unchecked. Germline V gives CDR1 SNHLY, CDR2 FYNNEI. This CDR3 spans 16 amino acids. The CDR3 reads CASSETRDRGLREQYF. The full variable domain, rest sourced from reference TRBV2 and TRBJ2-7, is EPEVTQTPSHQVTQMGQEVILRCVPISNHLYFYWYRQILGQKVEFLVSFYNNEISEKSEIFDDQFSVERPDGSNFTLKIRSTKLEDSAMYFCASSETRDRGLREQYFGPGTRLTVT.

J is TRBJ2-7 and V is TRBV12-3 or TRBV12-4; TCRdb reports TRBD1, a call that lacks DNA to check it against. The CDR3 has 14 amino acids. The CDR3 sequence: CASSPPLYSHEQYF.

V usage is TRBV20-1 and J usage is TRBJ1-2; TCRdb proposes TRBD1, but this gene call is untestable without DNA. CDR1 is DFQATT, CDR2 SNEGSKA, per germline (reference sequence). This CDR3 region has 13 residues. CDR3 in amino acids: CSATPGLYYGYTF.

The CDR3 region is CSVGGASNLEQYF. The rearrangement links TRBV29-1 to TRBJ2-7; TCRdb proposes TRBD2, but this gene call is untestable without DNA. Germline V gene sequence: CDR1 SQVTM, CDR2 ANQGSEA. This CDR3 comprises 13 residues.

The CDR3 protein is CASSAGLAGFTDTQYF. The chain couples TRBV13 to TRBJ2-3; with no DNA, the TCRdb D assignment of TRBD2 cannot be verified. Looked up from germline, CDR1 is PRHDT and CDR2 is FYEKMQ (reference sequence). There are 16 residues in the CDR3.

The V gene is TRBV12-3 or TRBV12-4, the J gene TRBJ1-3; TCRdb indicates TRBD1, and absent DNA this call remains unverified. The CDR3 consists of 14 residues. Here the CDR3 reads CASSWDRDGNTIYF.

This chain links TRBV3-1 with TRBJ2-1; TCRdb gives TRBD2 as the D gene, but with no DNA this cannot be confirmed. The CDR3 totals 16 residues. Germline loops: CDR1 LGHDT, CDR2 YNNKEL (reference sequence). CDR3 in amino acids: CASSPAPAGGYNEQFF.

The chain is built from TRBV6-5 and TRBJ2-5; without DNA, the TCRdb call of TRBD2 cannot be checked. This CDR3 is 15 amino acids long. Germline lookup yields CDR1 MNHEY and CDR2 SVGAGI. The CDR3 sequence is CASSFPGGPSETQYF.

This chain uses TRBV6-1 with TRBJ1-1; there is no DNA to check the TCRdb D call of TRBD1. This CDR3 comprises 13 residues. Germline loops: CDR1 MNHNS, CDR2 SASEGT. The CDR3 loop is CASSAGQNTEAFF.

J is TRBJ2-6 and V is TRBV12-3 or TRBV12-4; TCRdb picks TRBD1, but there is no DNA to check that call. The CDR3 has 16 residues. Here the CDR3 reads CASSDPGGSGANVLTF.

The chain recombines TRBV20-1 with TRBJ1-2. From germline, CDR1 is DFQATT and CDR2 SNEGSKA (reference sequence). CDR3 length: 15 amino acids. The CDR3: CSARDFRVSSYGYTF.

The V and J genes are TRBV28 and TRBJ2-1; TCRdb gives TRBD2 as the D gene, but with no DNA this cannot be confirmed. Germline loops: CDR1 MDHEN, CDR2 SYDVKM. The CDR3 has 14 residues. CDR3 protein: CASGSASEYNEQFF.

The gene calls are TRBV7-3 and TRBJ1-2; TCRdb designates TRBD1, a call that cannot be tested without DNA. The CDR3 sequence is 14 residues long. Looked up from germline, CDR1 is SGHTA and CDR2 is FQGTGA. The CDR3: CASSLTGGKNGYTF.

The V call is TRBV4-2, the J call TRBJ2-3. The CDR3 extends over 13 amino acids. CDR1 and CDR2 (germline): LGHNA, YNFKEQ. This CDR3 reads CASSQDITDTQYF.